This is a list of T cell receptor beta chains from one sample in a study of cytotoxic CD8 clonotypes in ibrutinib-treated CLL. Sequenced by immunoSEQ multiplex PCR; TCRdb stores in-frame clones only, minus some. The data contain under 300,000 clones, 60% to 80% of them singletons. The sequencing used PBMCs, collected at disease progression, from a patient treated with ibrutinib. These receptor sequences come from a human donor with chronic lymphocytic leukemia. Both conserved end residues are part of each CDR3. The D gene is left open where the match is weak. Not all rows give a size; the values are once, few, many and, for expanded clones, a class.

clone_size j_call v_call d_call cdr3_nt cdr3_aa
- TRBJ2-1 TRBV19 - TGTGCCAGTAGTATAAAACAGGGCTACTACAATGAGCAGTTCTTC CASSIKQGYYNEQFF
- TRBJ2-7 TRBV27 - TGTGCCATCCCGTGCCAGCAGTTTAAACGTATTCCCGGGACATACTCCTACGAGCAGTACTTC CAIPCQQFKRIPGTYSYEQYF
- TRBJ1-5 TRBV19 TRBD1 TGTGCCAGTAGTATCACACAGGGGCCGCTTAATCAGCCCCAGCATTTT CASSITQGPLNQPQHF
once TRBJ2-1 TRBV18 - TGTGCCAGCTCACCAAGGGGAGTCAATGAGCAGTTCTTC CASSPRGVNEQFF
- TRBJ1-1 TRBV15 - TGTGCCACCAGCAGAGTCGGGGACACTGAAGCTTTCTTT CATSRVGDTEAFF
- TRBJ2-1 TRBV10-2 TRBD2 TGCGCCAGCAGTGATCTTCGGCTAGCGGGAGGGCCGTACAATGAGCAGTTCTTC CASSDLRLAGGPYNEQFF
few TRBJ2-7 TRBV18 - TGTGCCAGCTGCCTCGGGCCAACCTACGAGCAGTACTTC CASCLGPTYEQYF
- TRBJ2-3 TRBV6-1 - TGTGCCAGCAGTGAGCAGGGCACAGATACGCAGTATTTT CASSEQGTDTQYF
- TRBJ2-5 TRBV5-4 - TGTGCCAGCAGCCGGGCGACAGGCCAAGAGACCCAGTACTTC CASSRATGQETQYF
- TRBJ2-7 TRBV27 - TGTGCCAGCAGTTTTTCCGCAAGCTCCTACGAGCAGTACTTC CASSFSASSYEQYF
- TRBJ2-7 TRBV5-1 - TGCGCCAGCAGCTCGAAGGGGATTTTCTACGAGCAGTACTTC CASSSKGIFYEQYF
- TRBJ1-2 TRBV15 - TGTGCCACCAGCTCCCATGGCGGGCGCCTAGGGGGCTACACCTTC CATSSHGGRLGGYTF
- TRBJ1-4 TRBV7-9 TRBD1 TGTGCCAGCAGGCATACGGGACAGGATGAAAAACTGTTTTTT CASRHTGQDEKLFF
- TRBJ1-3 TRBV29-1 - TGCAGCGTTGCCGTAGGATCTGGAAACACCATATATTTT CSVAVGSGNTIYF
- TRBJ2-7 TRBV28 - TGTGCCAGCACCCCCAATATGGGGGGAAAGAGCGAGCAGTACTTC CASTPNMGGKSEQYF
- TRBJ1-1 TRBV6-1 - TGTGCCAGCAGTTTGCCAGGGCAGAACACTGAAGCTTTCTTT CASSLPGQNTEAFF
- TRBJ2-1 TRBV9 - TGTGCCAGCAGCATCCGGGACTCCTCGCTAAATGAGCAGTTCTTC CASSIRDSSLNEQFF
- TRBJ2-3 TRBV7-9 - TGTGCCAGCAGCTCTCGGGTACCTTCAGGAGATACGCAGTATTTT CASSSRVPSGDTQYF
- TRBJ2-2 TRBV25-1 - TGTGCCAGCAGTGGTACGAACACCGGGGAGCTGTTTTTT CASSGTNTGELFF
- TRBJ1-1 TRBV28 - TGTGCCAGCAGCCCCGGAGGTCGCCAGGCGAGAGCTTTCTTT CASSPGGRQARAFF
- TRBJ1-3 TRBV4-1 - TGCGCCAGCAGCCACGCGACAGGTGGAAACACCATATATTTT CASSHATGGNTIYF
few TRBJ2-3 TRBV10-3 - TGTGCCATCAGTGAGGGCAATAATGCGGGGCAGTATTTT CAISEGNNAGQYF
once TRBJ1-3 TRBV15 - TGTGCCACCAGCAGAGATCCTGGCTCTGGAAACACCATATATTTT CATSRDPGSGNTIYF
- TRBJ2-1 TRBV6-5 TRBD2 TGTGCCAGCAGAAAGGGACTAGCCCAGGAGCAGTTCTTC CASRKGLAQEQFF
- TRBJ2-1 TRBV18 - TGTGCCAGCTCACCAGGGACTTCGGACATCTCTGAGCAGTTCTTC CASSPGTSDISEQFF
- TRBJ2-5 TRBV7-2 - TGTGCCAGCAGCTTAGATGGGGCTGAAGAGACCCAGTACTTC CASSLDGAEETQYF
- TRBJ1-5 TRBV6-6 - TGTGCCAGCAGTTACTCGCCGCGGTTCGGTCAGCCCCAGCATTTT CASSYSPRFGQPQHF
- TRBJ1-5 TRBV27 - TGTGCCAGCAGTCTACAGGTAACCAGGCAGCCCCAGCATTTT CASSLQVTRQPQHF
- TRBJ2-3 TRBV5-1 - TGCGCCAGCAGCAGGGAGCAGGCGCGGGATACGCAGTATTTT CASSREQARDTQYF
many TRBJ2-5 TRBV9 TRBD2 TGTGCCAGCAGCGTAGGGGAGGGCCTGGAGACCCAGTACTTC CASSVGEGLETQYF
- TRBJ2-7 TRBV5-1 - TGCGCCAGCACCCACGGTCTACCAGGTGGCGAGCAGTACTTC CASTHGLPGGEQYF
- TRBJ2-2 TRBV9 - TGTGCCAGCAGCGTGACACAAACAGGGACCGGGGAGCTGTTTTTT CASSVTQTGTGELFF
once TRBJ2-5 TRBV5-1 - TGCGCCAGCAGCTCCACGGGGGCCTCCGGGGAGACCCAGTACTTC CASSSTGASGETQYF
- TRBJ2-5 TRBV4-1 - TGCGCCAGCAGCCAAGACCCACTAGAGCTCCAAGAGACCCAGTACTTC CASSQDPLELQETQYF
- TRBJ2-4 TRBV9 - TGTGCCAGCAGCGTGGGACTAGCCAAAAACATTCAGTACTTC CASSVGLAKNIQYF
- TRBJ2-3 TRBV6-1 - TGTGCCAGCAGTGTCGGACTTGCTACAGATACGCAGTATTTT CASSVGLATDTQYF
- TRBJ1-2 TRBV11-2 - TGTGCCAGCAGCCTACCCCCCCCGGGCGGCTATGGCTACACCTTC CASSLPPPGGYGYTF
- TRBJ2-7 TRBV5-1 TRBD2 TGCGCCAGCAGATCGGGACTAGCCGCATTGCCCGACGAGCAGTACTTC CASRSGLAALPDEQYF
- TRBJ2-5 TRBV7-6 - TGTGCCAGCAGCTTAGCGCGGGAGACCCAGTACTTC CASSLARETQYF
- TRBJ2-7 TRBV9 - TGTGCCAGCAACGACGGGAGCGCGGGATACGAGCAGTACTTC CASNDGSAGYEQYF
- TRBJ2-2 TRBV25-1 - TGTGCCAGCAGTGAGCCGGGACTCTTCACCGGGGAGCTGTTTTTT CASSEPGLFTGELFF